A selection of T cell receptor beta chains follows, all from one sample in a study of T cell responses to AZD1222 COVID-19 vaccine. Measured with immunoSEQ multiplex PCR; TCRdb has only the in-frame clones, and not every one. The profile covers around 110,000 clones, with 90% to 95% appearing a single time and 20% to 25% taken by the ten largest. The sample here was peripheral blood, taken on day 0 of AZD1222 vaccination. These receptors came from an adult in good health. CDR3s leave out the opening cysteine and the closing phenylalanine or tryptophan. The order of the fields is V gene, J gene, CDR3 protein.

>TRBV6-5|TRBJ1-2
ASTGTDYGYT
>TRBV7-8|TRBJ1-5
ASSLWDSLGNQPQH
>TRBV15|TRBJ2-3
ATSTDRGIDTQY
>TRBV7-9|TRBJ1-1
ASSLGLTVSPEAF
>TRBV2|TRBJ2-2
ASSRRGTGELF
>TRBV6-1|TRBJ2-7
ASSERLAGSYEQY
>TRBV4-1|TRBJ2-1
ASSQVPSTPNEQF
>TRBV19|TRBJ1-1
ASKGPGGATEAF
>TRBV7-2|TRBJ1-2
ASSASIRGNYGYT
>TRBV6-5|TRBJ1-1
ASSYGVNREAF
>TRBV20-1|TRBJ2-7
SARESYEQY
>TRBV19|TRBJ2-1
ASSTLAGGFNEQF
>TRBV28|TRBJ1-6
ASRRQGLGSYNSPLH
>TRBV14|TRBJ1-2
ASSQLTGGLYGYT
>TRBV7-6|TRBJ2-2
ASSRKPLTANTGELF
>TRBV6-6|TRBJ1-1
ASTHPVVGGKTEAF
>TRBV6-1|TRBJ1-5
ASSEMTGSSNQPQH
>TRBV4-3|TRBJ1-6
ASSQAAGSPLH
>TRBV10-3|TRBJ2-1
AIRNPSENNEQF
>TRBV18|TRBJ1-5
ASSADRGHSNQPQH
>TRBV19|TRBJ1-1
ATTGLGNTEAF
>TRBV19|TRBJ2-2
ASSIAHRGVRIGTGELF
>TRBV7-2|TRBJ1-1
ASSIGTGAGFAEAF
>TRBV3-1/TRBV3-2|TRBJ1-5
ASSQSAGEGQPQH
>TRBV6-5|TRBJ1-2
ASSYSGRQTYGYT
>TRBV28|TRBJ1-1
ASNGWGPEGAF
>TRBV7-7|TRBJ2-5
ASSLLAGGQETQY
>TRBV18|TRBJ2-1
ASSPRPQGSDEQF
>TRBV5-5|TRBJ1-1
ASSLELISRAF
>TRBV18|TRBJ1-4
ASSQDDRGNEKLF
>TRBV5-1|TRBJ1-6
ASSLALGTGVNSPLH
>TRBV5-4|TRBJ1-2
ASTHPGSLDNYGYT
>TRBV6-2/TRBV6-3|NA
ASSPRQVGNEQF
>TRBV7-6|TRBJ2-1
ASSQGGEQF
>TRBV14|TRBJ2-7
ASSQELRSEQY
>TRBV7-8|TRBJ1-6
ASSLARGRGVYNSPLH
>TRBV5-8|TRBJ2-4
ASSMTGNPAQY
>TRBV5-6|TRBJ2-5
ASSWGLAGAQETQY
>TRBV7-7|TRBJ2-5
ASSARSGLAGIETQY
>TRBV5-1|TRBJ2-1
ASSLGQGASSYNEQF
>TRBV12-3/TRBV12-4|TRBJ1-2
ASSFGRNYGYT
>TRBV12-3/TRBV12-4|TRBJ1-4
ASTSGEKLF
>TRBV4-1|TRBJ1-5
ASRPFRGLEYSNQPQH
>TRBV2|TRBJ1-5
ASTRDRGREYNQPQH
>TRBV7-9|TRBJ1-2
ASRLINYGYT
>TRBV18|TRBJ1-5
ASSPGLNRDQPQH
>TRBV11-3|TRBJ2-7
ASSLGGIANEQY
>TRBV7-2|TRBJ2-2
ASSFSGGAVGELF
>TRBV5-6|TRBJ1-4
ASSLSGRSFDEKLF
>TRBV4-1|TRBJ1-6
ASSQPLEASPLH
>TRBV25-1|TRBJ2-3
ASSADPGLYGADTQY
>TRBV7-9|TRBJ1-6
ASSSGQENSPLH
>TRBV7-2|TRBJ2-2
ASSLSPRGRENTGELF
>TRBV2|TRBJ1-2
ASRDARANYGYT